The 28 T cell receptor beta chains given below trace back to one sample, sequenced in a study of response to subunit inactivated influenza vaccine. TCRdb processed the RT-PCR reads anew with MiXCR; each CDR3 protein has one entry. Here the sample spans about 520,000 distinct CDR3 sequences, roughly 7.9% being singletons. Sample: PBMCs from blood, taken less than 30 months after vaccination. The receptors here all came from a man aged 50 to 69 who received an inactivated influenza vaccine.

This clonotype has just a few counts. The chain employs TRBV4-3 and TRBJ2-2; D call uncertain. Germline loops: CDR1 LGHNA, CDR2 YSLEER. This CDR3 comprises 15 residues. V lost 0 bases and J lost 1, with 6 bases in between. CDR3 residues: CASSQDFKNTGELFF. Here the CDR3 DNA reads TGCGCCAGCAGCCAAGATTTCAAGAACACCGGGGAGCTGTTTTTT.

The chain joins TRBV6-1 to TRBJ1-6; 7 nucleotides match TRBD1. The germline CDR1 and CDR2 sequences are MNHNS and SASEGT. The J segment lost 8 bases and the V segment lost 6 bases, leaving 7 bases of the junction unmatched. There are 14 residues in the CDR3. CDR3 loop: CASRNRGIDSPLHF. CDR3 DNA sequence: TGTGCCAGCAGAAACAGGGGAATTGATTCACCCCTCCACTTT.

This clonotype was seen repeatedly, ten times or more. This chain links TRBV4-3 with TRBJ2-2; 9 positions agree with TRBD2. CDR1 LGHNA and CDR2 YSLEER come from the germline V gene. This CDR3 is built from 14 residues. V shed 4 bases and J 10 bases; nucleotides not matched to a gene: 7. CDR3 amino acids: CASSPVAGVAELFF. CDR3 DNA sequence: TGCGCCAGCAGCCCAGTAGCGGGAGTAGCGGAGCTGTTTTTT.

V gene TRBV7-8 combines with J gene TRBJ2-1; D is unclear. There are 16 residues in the CDR3. Germline V gene lookup returns CDR1 SGHVS and CDR2 FQNEAQ. V was shortened by 1 base and J by 4 bases, with 14 bases between the two germline ends. The CDR3 sequence: CASSLVVVTTYNEQFF. Written as DNA, the CDR3 is TGTGCCAGCAGCTTAGTGGTGGTCACGACATACAATGAGCAGTTCTTC. The complete variable domain, with remaining parts taken from reference TRBV7-8 and TRBJ2-1, reads GAGVSQSPRYKVAKRGQDVALRCDPISGHVSLFWYQQALGQGPEFLTYFQNEAQLDKSGLPSDRFFAERPEGSVSTLKIQRTQQEDSAVYLCASSLVVVTTYNEQFFGPGTRLTVL.

The chain links TRBV5-1 to TRBJ1-2, with D perhaps TRBD1 (6 bases). The CDR3 has 15 amino acids. The ends were cut back, 4 bases at V and 7 bases at J, with 20 bases in the middle. CDR1 is SGHRS, CDR2 YFSETQ, per germline. The CDR3 region has the DNA TGCGCCAGCAGCCTCCCCGAGGGGGTCCTCGGTGGCTACACCTTC. Encoded protein: CASSLPEGVLGGYTF.

This clonotype appeared a few times. The chain couples TRBV18 to TRBJ2-3; D tentatively fits TRBD1 or TRBD2 (6 bases each). V was pared by 2 bases and J by 3 bases, with 15 bases between. This CDR3 spans 16 amino acids. Germline CDR1 KGHSH, CDR2 LQKENI. As DNA, the CDR3 is TGTGCCAGCTCACCAGGGCCGGGGGCGAGGACAGATACGCAGTATTTT. Translation gives CASSPGPGARTDTQYF.

The chain is built from TRBV5-1 and TRBJ2-5, with 10 bases matching TRBD2. The V segment lost 7 bases and the J segment 4 bases; nucleotides outside the gene matches: 10. Germline loops: CDR1 SGHRS, CDR2 YFSETQ. There are 15 residues in the CDR3. The CDR3 DNA reads as TGCGCCAGCGGGTCGACTAGCGGGTGGGGAGAGACCCAGTACTTC. Protein product: CASGSTSGWGETQYF. Full variable domain (outside the CDR3, taken from reference TRBV5-1 and TRBJ2-5): KAGVTQTPRYLIKTRGQQVTLSCSPISGHRSVSWYQQTPGQGLQFLFEYFSETQRNKGNFPGRFSGRQFSNSRSEMNVSTLELGDSALYLCASGSTSGWGETQYFGPGTRLLVL.

This clonotype was observed many times. The gene calls are TRBV5-1 and TRBJ2-3; no firm D call. Germline V gene data show CDR1 as SGHRS and CDR2 as YFSETQ. The CDR3 runs 14 residues. Trimming pared 0 bases from V and 3 bases from J, leaving 8 bases between. CDR3 residues: CASSLGRMTDTQYF. CDR3 nucleotides: TGCGCCAGCAGCTTGGGTAGAATGACAGATACGCAGTATTTT.

This CDR3 reads CASSLTFREHEQYF. CDR3 nucleotide sequence: TGTGCCAGCAGCTTAACTTTCAGGGAGCACGAGCAGTACTTC. The chain joins TRBV7-2 to TRBJ2-7, with D perhaps given as TRBD1 or TRBD2 (5 bases each). Germline V gene sequence: CDR1 SGHTA, CDR2 FQGNSA. Trimming shortened V by 2 bases and J by 5 bases, and 13 bases separated the two germline ends. This CDR3 is 14 amino acids long.

The V call is TRBV19, the J call TRBJ1-2; 7 positions match TRBD1. The junction had 6 bases not matched to a gene; V was cut back by 4 bases and J by 4 bases. There are 14 residues in the CDR3. CDR1 is LNHDA, CDR2 SQIVND, per germline (reference sequence). In DNA, the CDR3 is TGTGCCAGTAGTACTCGCCAGGGGGTCTATGGCTACACCTTC. Encoded protein: CASSTRQGVYGYTF. Full variable domain (rest looked up from reference TRBV19 and TRBJ1-2): DGGITQSPKYLFRKEGQNVTLSCEQNLNHDAMYWYRQDPGQGLRLIYYSQIVNDFQKGDIAEGYSVSREKKESFPLTVTSAQKNPTAFYLCASSTRQGVYGYTFGSGTRLTVV.

This clonotype occurred many times. The chain has TRBV20-1 and TRBJ2-3; 8 nucleotides align to TRBD2. J lost 2 bases, V lost 4 bases, and 2 bases had no gene match. CDR1 is DFQATT, CDR2 SNEGSKA, per germline (reference sequence). The CDR3 length is 13 residues. CDR3 region: CSAISGITDTQYF. CDR3 coding DNA: TGCAGTGCTATTAGCGGGATCACAGATACGCAGTATTTT.

This clonotype was picked up many times. The gene calls are TRBV29-1 and TRBJ2-7; D ambiguous. CDR1 and CDR2 (germline): SQVTM, ANQGSEA. Trimming removed 0 bases at V and 6 bases at J, with 12 bases between. The CDR3 spans 13 residues. CDR3 sequence: CSVEDPAKGEQYF. The CDR3 coding sequence is TGCAGCGTTGAAGATCCTGCGAAGGGCGAGCAGTACTTC.

This clonotype came up a few times. V and J are TRBV7-2 and TRBJ2-1; 10 bases agree with TRBD2. This CDR3 contains 16 residues. V gave up 2 bases and J gave up 1 base; unmatched junction bases: 2. In germline, CDR1 is SGHTA, CDR2 FQGNSA. This chain's CDR3 is CASSLSGRASYNEQFF. In DNA, the CDR3 is TGTGCCAGCAGCTTAAGCGGGAGGGCTTCCTACAATGAGCAGTTCTTC.

V gene TRBV27 combines with J gene TRBJ1-2; TRBD1 matches at 8 bases. CDR1 is MNHEY and CDR2 is SMNVEV in the germline V gene (reference sequence). This CDR3 region has 13 residues. Trimming cost V 3 bases and J 6 bases; bases outside gene matches: 3. The CDR3 coding sequence is TGTGCCAGCAGTTTTAGACAGGGGAATGGCTACACCTTC. Translating it yields CASSFRQGNGYTF.

V is TRBV7-2 and J is TRBJ1-4; 7 bases are a match to TRBD1. The V gene's germline CDR1 is SGHTA and CDR2 FQGNSA. CDR3 length: 16 amino acids. V trimming: 0 bases; J trimming: 8 bases; junction bases outside the gene matches: 9. The CDR3, as DNA: TGTGCCAGCAGCTTAGCAAGACAGGGACCCTGGGAAAAACTGTTTTTT. Encoded protein: CASSLARQGPWEKLFF.

This clonotype was seen many times. The rearrangement links TRBV11-2 to TRBJ2-2; 7 positions agree with TRBD1. The CDR3 contains 17 residues. Germline loops: CDR1 SGHAT, CDR2 FQNNGV. V was pared by 1 base and J by 3 bases, with 8 bases of the junction left unmatched. The CDR3 coding sequence is TGTGCCAGCAGCTTAGTGGGGGACAGAATTTACACCGGGGAGCTGTTTTTT. Protein product: CASSLVGDRIYTGELFF.

This clonotype was counted between two and nine times. The chain is built from TRBV12-3 or TRBV12-4 and TRBJ2-1; 8 bases match TRBD1. The CDR3 length is 17 residues. V was pared by 5 bases and J by 2 bases, with 11 bases of the junction left unmatched. CDR3 bases: TGTGCCAGCAGTCGTCGGACAGGGAGAGGACCCTACAATGAGCAGTTCTTC. Protein: CASSRRTGRGPYNEQFF.

This clonotype was counted only a few times. The chain is built from TRBV5-1 and TRBJ1-1, with D maybe TRBD1 (5 bases). The V gene lost 4 bases and the J gene lost 3 bases, with 13 bases spanning the gap. Germline lookup yields CDR1 SGHRS and CDR2 YFSETQ. This CDR3 has 14 amino acids. DNA for the CDR3: TGCGCCAGCAGCGCAAGCTCCAGGGACACTGAAGCTTTCTTT. It is translated as CASSASSRDTEAFF.

In its sample, this clonotype was seen many times. The genes are TRBV4-3 and TRBJ1-1, with a weak D call TRBD1 (6 bases). V lost 3 bases and J lost 1, with 6 bases in between. This CDR3 contains 13 residues. Germline V gives CDR1 LGHNA, CDR2 YSLEER. The CDR3 here is CASSQDRNTEAFF. The CDR3 DNA reads as TGCGCCAGCAGCCAGGACAGGAACACTGAAGCTTTCTTT.

This clonotype was counted between two and nine times. This chain links TRBV7-8 with TRBJ1-5; 7 bases map to TRBD1. The CDR3 has 15 amino acids. V lost 2 bases to trimming and J lost 4 bases; unmatched junction nucleotides: 5. Germline V CDR1 and CDR2: SGHVS, FQNEAQ. The CDR3 here is CASSLKRQGNQPQHF. DNA for the CDR3: TGTGCCAGCAGCTTAAAGAGACAGGGAAATCAGCCCCAGCATTTT. The entire variable domain, with the rest obtained from reference TRBV7-8 and TRBJ1-5, is as follows: GAGVSQSPRYKVAKRGQDVALRCDPISGHVSLFWYQQALGQGPEFLTYFQNEAQLDKSGLPSDRFFAERPEGSVSTLKIQRTQQEDSAVYLCASSLKRQGNQPQHFGDGTRLSIL.

This clonotype was seen a handful of times. The genes are TRBV10-3 and TRBJ2-2; TRBD1 agrees at 8 bases. CDR3 length: 13 residues. Per the germline V gene, CDR1 is ENHRY and CDR2 is SYGVKD. V trimming: 6 bases; J trimming: 6 bases; junction bases outside the gene matches: 3. The CDR3 DNA sequence: TGTGCCATCAGCCAGGACAGGGCCGGGGAGCTGTTTTTT. It codes for CAISQDRAGELFF.

The J gene is TRBJ2-5, the V gene TRBV6-5, with D perhaps matching TRBD1 (5 bases). The germline V gene has CDR1 MNHEY and CDR2 SVGAGI. There are 15 residues in the CDR3. V lost 0 bases to trimming and J lost 4 bases, with 12 bases between them. The CDR3 sequence: CASSYSGSGRETQYF. CDR3 nucleotide sequence: TGTGCCAGCAGTTACTCGGGCTCAGGGCGAGAGACCCAGTACTTC.

The chain recombines TRBV12-3 or TRBV12-4 with TRBJ1-1, with 9 bases fitting TRBD1. After removal of 5 bases from V and 11 bases from J, the junction contained 6 bases not matched to a gene. The CDR3 extends over 12 amino acids. The chain's CDR3 is CASSTGQGRAFF. DNA of the CDR3: TGTGCCAGCAGTACGGGACAGGGTCGGGCTTTCTTT.

This rearrangement joins TRBV7-6 to TRBJ2-7; 13 bases are a match to TRBD2. V lost 7 bases, J lost 0 bases, and 9 bases stayed unmatched. The CDR3 consists of 17 residues. Germline assignment: CDR1 SGHVS and CDR2 FNYEAQ. In nucleotides, the CDR3 is TGTGCCAGCACCATGAGGACTAGCGGGAGTCTCTCCTACGAGCAGTACTTC. As protein: CASTMRTSGSLSYEQYF.

This clonotype appeared a few times. This sequence joins TRBV28 and TRBJ2-3, with D maybe TRBD2 (6 bases). Trimming took 8 bases from V and 0 from J, leaving 18 bases between them. Germline V gene data show CDR1 as MDHEN and CDR2 as SYDVKM. The length of the CDR3 is 16 residues. The CDR3 nucleotides are TGTGCCAGCCGAACGGGACGGGAGATTAGCACAGATACGCAGTATTTT. This codes for CASRTGREISTDTQYF.

Ten or more counts support this clonotype. The chain recombines TRBV21-1 with TRBJ1-5. TRBV21-1 is a listed pseudogene. This CDR3 has 15 residues. The DNA for the CDR3 is TGTGCCAGCAGCAAAGCCGGAGGGGAAGCTCAGCCCCAGCATTTT. It is translated as CASSKAGGEAQPQHF.

J is TRBJ2-7 and V is TRBV28, with unresolved D. The CDR3 is 17 residues long. The germline V and J ends were trimmed by 5 bases and 0 bases, with 20 bases remaining between them. Germline V gene data show CDR1 as MDHEN and CDR2 as SYDVKM. CDR3 loop: CASSLPSWGEDSYEQYF. CDR3 bases: TGTGCCAGCAGTCTACCCAGTTGGGGTGAAGACTCCTACGAGCAGTACTTC.

This clonotype occurred many times. The V call is TRBV20-1, the J call TRBJ2-7, with 7 bases fitting TRBD1. The CDR3 runs to 13 residues. CDR1 is DFQATT and CDR2 is SNEGSKA in the germline V gene (reference sequence). The CDR3 DNA reads as TGCAGAGCGGCGGACAGGTCCTCCTACGAGCAGTACTTC. Translation: CRAADRSSYEQYF.